This T cell receptor (beta chain) was sequenced in a study of T cells in Graves' hyperthyroidism and ophthalmopathy. General study points: From stable hyperthyroidism, ophthalmopathy was separated by a 13 V-J model.

This clonotype was seen at least ten times. Its antigen is not known. Blood was drawn at first hyperthyroidism diagnosis, before any ophthalmopathy symptoms. PBMCs came from about 10 ml fresh peripheral blood. Germline CDR1 MNHNS, CDR2 SASEGT. Deletions cut 6 bases from V and 4 bases from J, with 9 bases between. The CDR3 contains 12 residues. Amplification of TCR beta CDR3 regions used RNA as the template. The HTBI primer set was used in a first-round RT-PCR of the TCR CDR3. TCRdb re-called the multiplex PCR reads with MiXCR, one entry per CDR3 protein. The table lists hundreds of thousands of distinct CDR3 sequences, under 20% of them singletons.

The rearrangement links TRBV6-1 to TRBJ2-5, with D unclear. The TCR comes from a woman aged 45 to 65 with Graves' hyperthyroidism that later progressed to Graves' ophthalmopathy. The sample was blood. The CDR3 nucleotides are TGTGCCAGCAGCTCCGGTCGAGAGACCCAGTACTTC. As protein: CASSSGRETQYF.